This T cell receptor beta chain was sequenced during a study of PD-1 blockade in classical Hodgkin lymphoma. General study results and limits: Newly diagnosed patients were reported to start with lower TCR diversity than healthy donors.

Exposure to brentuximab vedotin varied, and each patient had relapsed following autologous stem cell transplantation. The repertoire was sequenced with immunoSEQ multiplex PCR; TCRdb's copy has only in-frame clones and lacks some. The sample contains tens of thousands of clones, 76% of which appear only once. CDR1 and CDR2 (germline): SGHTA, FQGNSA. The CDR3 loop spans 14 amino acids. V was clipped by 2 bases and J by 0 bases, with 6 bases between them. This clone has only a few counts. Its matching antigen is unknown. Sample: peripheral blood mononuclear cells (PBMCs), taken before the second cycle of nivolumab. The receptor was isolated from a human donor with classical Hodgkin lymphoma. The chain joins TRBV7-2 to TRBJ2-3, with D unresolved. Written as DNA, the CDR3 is TGTGCCAGCAGCTTACTGGGAAGCACAGATACGCAGTATTTT. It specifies CASSLLGSTDTQYF. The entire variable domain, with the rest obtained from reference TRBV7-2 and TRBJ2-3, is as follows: GAGVSQSPSNKVTEKGKDVELRCDPISGHTALYWYRQSLGQGLEFLIYFQGNSAPDKSGLPSDRFSAERTGGSVSTLTIQRTQQEDSAVYLCASSLLGSTDTQYFGPGTRLTVL.